Included here is one T cell receptor beta chain sequence, with context. Enrolled during active infection, Seattle patients were then followed longitudinally. Sequencing was performed with immunoSEQ multiplex PCR; in TCRdb, only in-frame clones are kept and a portion is missing. The table lists roughly 150,000 clones, 79% of them singletons. This record belongs to a study of blood T cell repertoires in COVID-19. Study details: Some COVID-19 samples were acute and others convalescent; all came from the United States, Italy and Spain. T cells, B-cell-depleted T cells, or PBMCs supplied cDNA or gDNA.

The CDR3 runs to 13 residues. Germline-derived CDR1 and CDR2 are MNHEY and SMNVEV (reference sequence). The V and J ends lost 6 bases and 2 bases respectively, with 8 bases between them. This clonotype was sampled from a woman in her fifties or sixties with COVID-19, enrolled during active disease. Sequenced: peripheral blood. This sequence joins TRBV27 and TRBJ1-5; D gene ambiguous. CDR3 bases: TGTGCCAGCAGCCGCGGAGGCAATCAGCCCCAGCATTTT. Amino acids: CASSRGGNQPQHF.